These 8 T cell receptor beta chains were sequenced from one sample in a study of response to subunit inactivated influenza vaccine. MiXCR, applied by TCRdb to the RT-PCR reads, yields one record per CDR3 protein. The repertoire has more than 700,000 distinct CDR3 sequences, over 20% of them found once; the top ten carry 10%. This specimen was PBMCs from blood, taken 5 days after vaccination. These receptors were obtained from a man over 45 who received an inactivated influenza vaccine.

This clonotype was detected a few times. This rearrangement joins TRBV4-3 to TRBJ2-7; 8 bases fit TRBD1. Germline V gives CDR1 LGHNA, CDR2 YSLEER. This CDR3 comprises 15 residues. J was trimmed by 6 bases and V by 3 bases; bases with no gene match: 10. The CDR3 DNA sequence: TGCGCCAGCAGCCAGGCAGGGGGCGCGACTAGCGAGCAGTACTTC. Encoded protein: CASSQAGGATSEQYF.

V is TRBV29-1 and J is TRBJ1-2; TRBD1 is a possible D gene (5 bases). This CDR3 has 13 residues. Deletions cut 7 bases from V and 2 bases from J, with 14 bases between. From germline, CDR1 is SQVTM and CDR2 ANQGSEA. The DNA of the CDR3 is TGCAGCGCCGCGGGCAGGGTGAACTATGGCTACACCTTC. Its protein is CSAAGRVNYGYTF.

This clonotype has more than one count but fewer than ten. V usage is TRBV6-2 or TRBV6-3 and J usage is TRBJ2-5; D gene ambiguous. Trimming stripped 2 bases from V and 2 bases from J, with 9 bases between. CDR3 length: 14 amino acids. Germline assignment: CDR1 MNHEY and CDR2 SVGEGT. For the CDR3, the DNA is TGTGCCAGCAGTTACGTGGATACACAAGAGACCCAGTACTTC. Its protein is CASSYVDTQETQYF.

J is TRBJ1-1 and V is TRBV28; 11 bases are a match to TRBD1. From germline, CDR1 is MDHEN and CDR2 SYDVKM. The CDR3 totals 15 residues. J gave up 4 bases and V 1 base, and 2 bases lay outside the gene matches. The CDR3 reads CASSLYGTGGTEAFF. The CDR3 DNA sequence: TGTGCCAGCAGTTTATACGGGACAGGGGGCACTGAAGCTTTCTTT.

The gene calls are TRBV12-3 or TRBV12-4 and TRBJ2-2; D call uncertain. The CDR3 length is 16 residues. V shed 3 bases and J shed 0 bases, with 11 bases lying between them. CDR3 sequence (DNA): TGTGCCAGCAGTTTTATAGGCAGGTCGAACACCGGGGAGCTGTTTTTT. This sequence encodes CASSFIGRSNTGELFF.

This clonotype was counted only a few times. The V gene is TRBV2, the J gene TRBJ1-6, with D perhaps TRBD1 (6 bases). The CDR3 is 13 residues long. V was shortened by 2 bases and J by 10 bases, with 9 bases between the two germline ends. Germline-derived CDR1 and CDR2 are SNHLY and FYNNEI. CDR3 DNA: TGTGCCAGCAGTGAACCAGGGGACTCACCCCTCCACTTT. The encoded protein is CASSEPGDSPLHF.

The gene calls are TRBV20-1 and TRBJ2-7; 8 bases fit TRBD1. V shed 6 bases and J 2 bases; nucleotides not matched to a gene: 9. The CDR3 runs 14 residues. The germline CDR1 and CDR2 sequences are DFQATT and SNEGSKA (reference sequence). The CDR3 sequence is CSAHRQGRTYEQYF. The CDR3 nucleotides are TGCAGTGCGCACAGACAGGGGCGAACCTACGAGCAGTACTTC.

This clonotype was observed a handful of times. The chain combines TRBV20-1 with TRBJ2-7; TRBD2 matches at 8 bases. The CDR3 sequence is 15 residues long. V lost 0 bases to trimming and J lost 5 bases; unmatched junction nucleotides: 9. Germline CDR1 and CDR2: DFQATT and SNEGSKA (reference sequence). The chain's CDR3 is CSARDTLPGGNEQYF. CDR3 DNA sequence: TGCAGTGCTAGAGATACCCTACCGGGGGGGAACGAGCAGTACTTC.